This TCR beta chain was recovered during a study of T cells in Graves' hyperthyroidism and ophthalmopathy. RNA transcripts provided the source from which TCR beta CDR3 regions were amplified. TCR CDR3 regions were first amplified by RT-PCR with HTBI primers. TCRdb re-called the multiplex PCR reads through MiXCR, storing one row per CDR3 protein. The repertoire consists of more than 500,000 distinct CDR3 sequences, with over 45% occurring once and the leading ten covering about 45%. This clonotype was seen repeatedly, ten times or more. Its specificity is not known. Exclusion criteria comprised uncontrolled infection, other autoimmune disease, pregnancy or lactation. Study-wide results and caveats: Also found in blood were most expanded thyroid clonotypes above 0.001.

Trimming shortened V by 5 bases and J by 0 bases, and 16 bases separated the two germline ends. This CDR3 region has 16 residues. Germline V lookup: CDR1 SGHTA, CDR2 FQGNSA. Sequencing was carried out using peripheral blood or thyroid tissue (not recorded which). This chain joins TRBV7-2 and TRBJ1-1; D perhaps matches TRBD1 (6 bases). The TCR originated in an adult woman with Graves' disease, either hyperthyroidism or ophthalmopathy (not recorded which). The CDR3 DNA follows: TGTGCCAGCAGCCTACGACAGGTCGCACTGAACACTGAAGCTTTCTTT. It translates to CASSLRQVALNTEAFF.